These T cell receptor beta chains were read from a single sample in a study of neurological immune-mediated disorders. Via MiXCR, TCRdb re-called the 5' RACE reads, giving one row per CDR3 protein. The repertoire holds some 15,000 distinct CDR3 sequences, about 9.4% seen once, with under 30% in the top ten. Sequencing input: PBMCs. Every receptor here comes from a woman in her forties in good health. The CDR3 runs from the conserved cysteine through the conserved F or W. A D gene is named only where the DNA matches it firmly. Clone size is given for some rows only: seen once, a few or many times, or a class if the clone is expanded.

d_gene | j_gene | v_gene | abundance | len | CDR3aa | CDR3nt
. | TRBJ2-2 | TRBV19 | many | 13 | CASSIGSVGELFF | TGTGCCAGTAGTATAGGAAGCGTCGGGGAGCTGTTTTTT
. | TRBJ2-5 | TRBV3-1 | . | 16 | CASSRPSAGAGETQYF | TGTGCCAGCAGCCGCCCCAGCGCGGGGGCTGGAGAGACCCAGTACTTT
. | TRBJ2-5 | TRBV20-1 | many | 13 | CSANRGERETQYF | TGCAGTGCTAACCGAGGGGAAAGGGAGACCCAGTACTTC
. | TRBJ1-2 | TRBV20-1 | medium-sized | 10 | CSVVSYGYTF | TGCAGTGTGGTCTCCTATGGCTACACCTTC
TRBD1 | TRBJ1-1 | TRBV2 | . | 12 | CGSDGGTDQAFF | TGTGGCAGTGATGGTGGGACAGACCAAGCTTTCTTT
. | TRBJ1-2 | TRBV5-5 | many | 14 | CASSSVQGGYGYTF | TGTGCCAGCAGCTCCGTACAGGGAGGGTATGGCTACACCTTC
TRBD1 | TRBJ2-7 | TRBV5-5 | many | 19 | CASSRPRDRGRVGVVEQYF | TGTGCCAGCAGCCGGCCCAGGGACAGGGGCCGAGTGGGGGTAGTCGAGCAGTACTTC
. | TRBJ2-3 | TRBV6-6 | . | 14 | CASSYRRGGDTQYF | TGTGCCAGCAGTTATCGGAGGGGAGGAGATACGCAGTATTTT
TRBD2 | TRBJ2-5 | TRBV5-6 | many | 13 | CASSREGVGTQYF | TGTGCCAGCAGCCGGGAGGGCGTGGGGACCCAGTACTTC
. | TRBJ1-1 | TRBV5-1 | many | 15 | CASGDVREVNTEAFF | TGCGCCAGCGGAGATGTCCGGGAAGTGAACACTGAAGCTTTCTTT
. | TRBJ1-1 | TRBV5-1 | many | 14 | CASSPYRDARETFF | TGCGCCAGCAGCCCTTATAGGGACGCCCGTGAAACTTTCTTT
TRBD2 | TRBJ2-1 | TRBV7-8 | many | 18 | CASSLAGTSGSSYNEQFF | TGTGCCAGCAGCTTAGCTGGGACTAGCGGCAGCTCCTACAATGAGCAGTTCTTC